The clone carrying this TCR beta chain was detected ten times or more. The data were obtained in a study of T cell repertoires in cytomegalovirus infection. TCRdb independently ran MiXCR on the reads; one entry per CDR3 protein. The sample lists 560,000 or so distinct CDR3 sequences, about 15% occurring once. The CDR3 runs 13 residues. The V and J ends lost 8 bases and 5 bases respectively, with 16 bases between them. V usage is TRBV12-3 or TRBV12-4 and J usage is TRBJ2-7; a possible D gene is TRBD2 (6 bases). Source material: CD8+ T cells from PBMCs. The clonotype comes from a human donor in good health (CMV status not recorded). Some clones in this sample may be carry-over from other donors' samples. The CDR3 reads CASLDWGVDEQYF. Here the CDR3 DNA reads TGTGCCAGCTTGGACTGGGGGGTTGACGAGCAGTACTTC.